This T cell receptor (beta chain) stems from a study of cytomegalovirus exposure and HLA in healthy donors. In the study overall: In a later analysis, it was reported that the approximately 110 validation repertoires had been produced on the same platform as the roughly 700 repertoires belonging to the first cohort. Overall study findings and caveats: In vitro data verified three CMV-associated chains as specific for CMV antigens. The tendency of first-cohort TCR clusters to co-occur in the 120 validation repertoires was the finding of a later analysis.

Profiled with immunoSEQ multiplex PCR; TCRdb holds only in-frame clones, not every one. Seen here are roughly 330,000 clones, around 87% observed once, and the top ten hold 1.2%. Notes on this clone: Its specificity is not known.

V lost 3 bases and J lost 5; bases outside the gene matches: 5. The length of the CDR3 is 15 residues. Per germline, CDR1 KGHSH and CDR2 LQKENI. The source of this sequence is a woman aged 30 to 39 in good health and CMV-seropositive. Sequencing was done on a sample of PBMCs. The chain employs TRBV18 and TRBJ1-5; 9 positions agree with TRBD1. For the CDR3, the DNA is TGTGCCAGCTCACCGACAGGGGGAGCTCATCAGCCCCAGCATTTT. Translating gives CASSPTGGAHQPQHF.